This TCR beta chain was obtained from a study of blood T cell repertoires in COVID-19. The J segment lost 3 bases and the V segment lost 4 bases, leaving 14 bases of the junction unmatched. Germline-derived CDR1 and CDR2 are SGHRS and YFSETQ. The CDR3 has 18 residues. Sequencing was performed with immunoSEQ multiplex PCR; in TCRdb, only in-frame clones are kept and a portion is missing. This table has about 200,000 clones, about 87% appearing once. Sequencing was done on a sample of peripheral blood. This receptor was taken from a man in his 60s who had recovered from COVID-19. The chain couples TRBV5-1 to TRBJ1-1, with TRBD1 matching over 11 bases. The CDR3 bases are TGCGCCAGCAGCGCGGTGTCGGACAGGGGGCGCGGTGACACTGAAGCTTTCTTT. Translated, it gives CASSAVSDRGRGDTEAFF.